The sequence of this TCR beta chain was determined in a study of blood T cell repertoires in COVID-19 (dated by TCRdb to about 2020). At the level of the whole study: Samples covering the acute and convalescent phases of COVID-19 were provided by collaborators in the United States, Italy and Spain. The prospective study material was composed of cDNA or gDNA derived from T cells, B-cell-depleted T cells, or PBMCs. The dataset comprised deeply sampled blood TCRbeta repertoires from subjects exposed to, actively infected with, or recovered from COVID-19. The repertoires were released in a freely available public database intended as a resource for research on the immune response to SARS-CoV-2. Samples came from the ongoing ImmuneRACE study (first 160 participants) plus 1,254 subjects from 6 global collaborators. Sample metadata almost always included a de-identified subject ID, COVID-19 status, age in years and sex. Where HLA class I and class II types were available, the types were taken from metadata supplied by the sample provider, not from assay-based typing. Points the paper makes about the study in general: The quantity of clinical and demographic metadata differed by source and by participant and was supplied without curation.

The CDR3 measures 14 amino acids from cysteine to phenylalanine. Only the CDR3 part of the read is kept: 42 bases, read in frame from the first base. The germline V gene gives CDR1 as SGHTA and CDR2 as FQGNSA. Ends trimmed: V by 1 base, J by 3 bases; bases unmatched to a gene: 3. The collaborating institutions used their own protocols to collect whole blood in K2EDTA tubes. For TCRbeta analysis, collaborators shipped samples as frozen whole blood, isolated PBMCs, or DNA extracted from either of those sample types. For this clone: The specificity of this receptor is unknown. No base quality values were provided; no much bigger clone lies one nucleotide off.

TCRbeta CDR3 regions were amplified from genomic DNA by means of the immunoSEQ Assay, a bias-controlled multiplex PCR. From the authors' description of their analysis: Nucleated cell counts per sample were estimated from amplification of reference gene primers within the assay. Sequence reads were collapsed and filtered to measure the absolute abundance of every unique TCRbeta CDR3 rearrangement. For each sample, productive Simpson clonality was calculated by taking the square root of Simpson's diversity index across productive rearrangements. TCRdb limited this immuneACCESS table to in-frame rearrangements with V and J called. A share of clones is missing; checked studies link under half to unresolved V genes, and the rest is unexplained. For V, J and clone size, that table is used; D and trimming come from the DNA. Across this sample there are roughly 100,000 clones, with 70% to 90% seen only once. The top ten hold around 20% of the sample.

The rearranged chain carries TRBV7-2 and TRBJ2-7; 7 bases in between match TRBD2. The specimen sequenced was peripheral blood. This receptor was taken from a woman aged 80 or older with acute or convalescent COVID-19. The bases are TGTGCCAGCAGCTTAGAGGGACTATACTACGAGCAGTACTTC. Its protein is CASSLEGLYYEQYF.